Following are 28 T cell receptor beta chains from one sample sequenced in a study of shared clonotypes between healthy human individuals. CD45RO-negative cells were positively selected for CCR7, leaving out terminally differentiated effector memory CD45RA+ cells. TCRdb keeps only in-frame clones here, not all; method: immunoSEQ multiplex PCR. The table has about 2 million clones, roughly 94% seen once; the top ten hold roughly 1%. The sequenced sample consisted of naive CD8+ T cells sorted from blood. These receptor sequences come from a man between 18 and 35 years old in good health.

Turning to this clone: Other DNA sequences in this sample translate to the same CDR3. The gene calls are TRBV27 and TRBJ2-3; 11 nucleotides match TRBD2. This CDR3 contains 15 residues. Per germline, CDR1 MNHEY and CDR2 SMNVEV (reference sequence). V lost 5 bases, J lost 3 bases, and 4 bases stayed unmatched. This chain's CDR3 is CASSPRTSGTDTQYF. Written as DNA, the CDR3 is TGTGCCAGCAGTCCACGGACTAGCGGGACAGATACGCAGTATTTT.

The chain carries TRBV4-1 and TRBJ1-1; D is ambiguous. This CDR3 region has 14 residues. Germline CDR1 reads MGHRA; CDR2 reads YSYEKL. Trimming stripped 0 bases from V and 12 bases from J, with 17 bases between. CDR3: CASSQEPGRVSSFF. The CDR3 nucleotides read TGCGCCAGCAGCCAAGAACCGGGCAGAGTTTCGTCTTTCTTT.

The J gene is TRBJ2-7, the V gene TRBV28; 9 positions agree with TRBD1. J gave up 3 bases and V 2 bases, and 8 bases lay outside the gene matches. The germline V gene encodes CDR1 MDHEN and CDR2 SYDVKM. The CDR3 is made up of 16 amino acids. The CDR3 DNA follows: TGTGCCAGCAGTTTACGATGGCGGACAGGGGACTACGAGCAGTACTTC. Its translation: CASSLRWRTGDYEQYF.

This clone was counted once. CDR3 region: CASALEIAYPGEQYF. The CDR3 nucleotides are TGTGCTAGTGCTCTAGAGATAGCGTATCCGGGCGAGCAGTACTTC. This rearrangement joins TRBV12-5 to TRBJ2-7, with TRBD2 as a possible D gene (5 bases). This CDR3 has 15 residues. V was shortened by 7 bases and J by 6 bases, with 22 bases between the two germline ends. Germline CDR1 is LGHNT and CDR2 is FRNRAP.

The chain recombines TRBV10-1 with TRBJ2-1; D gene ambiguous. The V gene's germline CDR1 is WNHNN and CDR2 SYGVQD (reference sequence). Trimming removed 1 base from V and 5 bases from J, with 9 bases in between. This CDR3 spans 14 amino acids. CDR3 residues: CASSEFIGDNEQFF. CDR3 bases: TGCGCCAGCAGTGAGTTTATCGGAGACAATGAGCAGTTCTTC.

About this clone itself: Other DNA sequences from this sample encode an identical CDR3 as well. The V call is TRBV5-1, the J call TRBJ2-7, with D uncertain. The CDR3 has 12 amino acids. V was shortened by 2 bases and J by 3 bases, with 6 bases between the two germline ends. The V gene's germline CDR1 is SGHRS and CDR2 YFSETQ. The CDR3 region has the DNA TGCGCCAGCAGCTTTGACGGCTACGAGCAGTACTTC. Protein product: CASSFDGYEQYF.

CDR3 nucleotides: TGTGCCAGCAGTTACGCAACTCGGACAGGGGACTACGAGCAGTACTTC. Its translation: CASSYATRTGDYEQYF. This chain links TRBV6-6 with TRBJ2-7; 9 bases fit TRBD1. This CDR3 comprises 16 residues. V lost 2 bases and J lost 3; bases outside the gene matches: 8. Per the germline V gene, CDR1 is MNHNY and CDR2 is SVGAGI (reference sequence).

The CDR3 coding sequence is TGTGCCAGCGGTCAATGGGGGGAAAAACTGTTTTTT. Its protein product is CASGQWGEKLFF. V gene TRBV6-6 combines with J gene TRBJ1-4, with D perhaps TRBD1 (5 bases). The CDR3 spans 12 residues. The germline gives CDR1 MNHNY, CDR2 SVGAGI (reference sequence). Trimming cost V 8 bases and J 8 bases, with 12 bases left between them.

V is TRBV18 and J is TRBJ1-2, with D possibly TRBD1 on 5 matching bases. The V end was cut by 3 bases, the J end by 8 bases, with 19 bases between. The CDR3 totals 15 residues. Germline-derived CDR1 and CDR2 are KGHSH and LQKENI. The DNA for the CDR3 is TGTGCCAGCTCACCCAGTCAGCTAGGGGCGGACGGCTACACCTTC. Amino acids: CASSPSQLGADGYTF.

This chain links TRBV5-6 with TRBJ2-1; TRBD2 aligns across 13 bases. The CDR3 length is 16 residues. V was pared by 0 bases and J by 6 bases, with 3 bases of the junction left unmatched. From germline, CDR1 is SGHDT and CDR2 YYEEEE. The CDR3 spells CASSLGGLAGFNEQFF. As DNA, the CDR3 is TGTGCCAGCAGCTTGGGGGGACTAGCGGGATTCAATGAGCAGTTCTTC. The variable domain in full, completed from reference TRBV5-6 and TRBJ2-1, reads DAGVTQSPTHLIKTRGQQVTLRCSPKSGHDTVSWYQQALGQGPQFIFQYYEEEERQRGNFPDRFSGHQFPNYSSELNVNALLLGDSALYLCASSLGGLAGFNEQFFGPGTRLTVL.

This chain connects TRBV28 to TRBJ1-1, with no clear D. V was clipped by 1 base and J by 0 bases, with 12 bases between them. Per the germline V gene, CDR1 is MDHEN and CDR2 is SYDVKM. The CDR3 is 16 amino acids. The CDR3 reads CASSLLERIMNTEAFF. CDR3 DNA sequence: TGTGCCAGCAGTTTATTGGAGAGAATAATGAACACTGAAGCTTTCTTT.

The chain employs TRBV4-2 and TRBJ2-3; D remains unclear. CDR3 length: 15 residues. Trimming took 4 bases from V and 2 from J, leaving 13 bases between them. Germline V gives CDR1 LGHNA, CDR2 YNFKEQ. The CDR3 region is CASSLELLSTDTQYF. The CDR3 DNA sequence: TGTGCCAGCAGCCTTGAACTCCTCTCCACAGATACGCAGTATTTT.

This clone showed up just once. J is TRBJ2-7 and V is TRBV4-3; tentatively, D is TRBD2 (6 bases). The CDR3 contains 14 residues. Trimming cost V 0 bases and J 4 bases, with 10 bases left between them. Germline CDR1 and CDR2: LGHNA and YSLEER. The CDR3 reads CASSQDLLAYEQYF. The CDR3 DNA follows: TGCGCCAGCAGCCAAGATCTACTAGCTTACGAGCAGTACTTC.

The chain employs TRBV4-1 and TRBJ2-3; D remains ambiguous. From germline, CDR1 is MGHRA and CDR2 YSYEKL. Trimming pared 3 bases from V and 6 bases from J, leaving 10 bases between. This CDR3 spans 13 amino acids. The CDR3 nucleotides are TGCGCCAGCAGCCATCGGTCTTGGGATACGCAGTATTTT. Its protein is CASSHRSWDTQYF.

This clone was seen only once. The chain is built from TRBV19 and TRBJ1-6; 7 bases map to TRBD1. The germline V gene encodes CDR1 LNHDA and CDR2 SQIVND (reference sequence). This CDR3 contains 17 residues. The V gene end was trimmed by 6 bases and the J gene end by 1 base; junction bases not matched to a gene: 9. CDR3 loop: CASSEYPTGSYNSPLHF. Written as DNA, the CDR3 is TGTGCCAGTAGCGAATACCCGACAGGGTCCTATAATTCACCCCTCCACTTT.

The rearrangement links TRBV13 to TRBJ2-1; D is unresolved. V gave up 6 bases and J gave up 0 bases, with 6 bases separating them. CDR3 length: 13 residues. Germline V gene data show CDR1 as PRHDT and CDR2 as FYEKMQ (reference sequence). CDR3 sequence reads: CASRPSSYNEQFF. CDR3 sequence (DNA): TGTGCCAGCAGGCCTAGCTCCTACAATGAGCAGTTCTTC.

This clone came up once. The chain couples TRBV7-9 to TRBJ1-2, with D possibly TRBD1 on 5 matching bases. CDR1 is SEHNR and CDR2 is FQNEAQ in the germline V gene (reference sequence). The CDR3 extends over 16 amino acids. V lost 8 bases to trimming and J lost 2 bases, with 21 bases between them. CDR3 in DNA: TGTGCCAGCGGTTCGCAGGGTGGGGGAATAAACTATGGCTACACCTTC. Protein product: CASGSQGGGINYGYTF.

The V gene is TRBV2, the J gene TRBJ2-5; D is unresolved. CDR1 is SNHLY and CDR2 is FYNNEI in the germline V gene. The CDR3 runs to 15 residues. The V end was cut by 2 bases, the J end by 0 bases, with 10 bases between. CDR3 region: CASSEWLTNQETQYF. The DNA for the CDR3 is TGTGCCAGCAGTGAATGGTTGACCAACCAAGAGACCCAGTACTTC.

The DNA for the CDR3 is TGTGCCAGCAAGATTGCGACAGGGCCGAACTATGGCTACACCTTC. Protein sequence: CASKIATGPNYGYTF. The chain links TRBV12-1 to TRBJ1-2; the table's D call, TRBD1, has no DNA check behind it. TRBV12-1 is classified as a pseudogene. The length of the CDR3 is 15 residues.

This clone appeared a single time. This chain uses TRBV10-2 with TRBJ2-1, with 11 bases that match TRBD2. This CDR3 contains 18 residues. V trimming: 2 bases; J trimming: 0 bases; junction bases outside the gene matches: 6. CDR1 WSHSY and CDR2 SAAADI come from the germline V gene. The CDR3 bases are TGCGCCAGCAGTGAGGAGACTAGCGGGGTTAGCTCCTACAATGAGCAGTTCTTC. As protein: CASSEETSGVSSYNEQFF.

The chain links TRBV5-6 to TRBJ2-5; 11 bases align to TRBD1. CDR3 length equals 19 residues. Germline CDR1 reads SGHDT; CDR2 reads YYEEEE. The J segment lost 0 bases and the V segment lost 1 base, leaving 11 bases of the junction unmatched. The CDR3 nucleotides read TGTGCCAGCAGCTTGACGAGGACAGGGGGCGCGGGGTACCAAGAGACCCAGTACTTC. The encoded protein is CASSLTRTGGAGYQETQYF. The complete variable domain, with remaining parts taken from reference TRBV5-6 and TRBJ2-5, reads DAGVTQSPTHLIKTRGQQVTLRCSPKSGHDTVSWYQQALGQGPQFIFQYYEEEERQRGNFPDRFSGHQFPNYSSELNVNALLLGDSALYLCASSLTRTGGAGYQETQYFGPGTRLLVL.

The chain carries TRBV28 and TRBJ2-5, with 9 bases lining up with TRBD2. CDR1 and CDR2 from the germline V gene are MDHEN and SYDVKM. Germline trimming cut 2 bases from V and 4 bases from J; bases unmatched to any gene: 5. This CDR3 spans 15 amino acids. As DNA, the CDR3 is TGTGCCAGCAGTTTAGCGGGGGGGACCCCAGAGACCCAGTACTTC. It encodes CASSLAGGTPETQYF.

The DNA for the CDR3 is TGTGCCAGCAGTTTAATGTCCCCCAGCGGTCCCTCATACGAGCAGTACTTC. This sequence encodes CASSLMSPSGPSYEQYF. V and J are TRBV27 and TRBJ2-7, with TRBD2 as a possible D gene (5 bases). The CDR3 contains 17 residues. Trimming took off 2 bases at V and 4 bases at J, with 21 bases between the two ends. Germline assignment: CDR1 MNHEY and CDR2 SMNVEV (reference sequence).

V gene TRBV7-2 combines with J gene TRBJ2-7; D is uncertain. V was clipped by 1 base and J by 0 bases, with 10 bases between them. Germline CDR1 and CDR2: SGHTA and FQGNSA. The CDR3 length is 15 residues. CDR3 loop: CASSLEGWGSYEQYF. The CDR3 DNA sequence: TGTGCCAGCAGCTTAGAGGGCTGGGGCTCCTACGAGCAGTACTTC.

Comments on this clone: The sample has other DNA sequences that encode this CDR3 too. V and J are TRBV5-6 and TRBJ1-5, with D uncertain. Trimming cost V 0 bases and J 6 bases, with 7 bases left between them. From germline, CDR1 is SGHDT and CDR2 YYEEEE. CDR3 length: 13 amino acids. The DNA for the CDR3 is TGTGCCAGCAGCTTGGGTCGAGGTCAGCCCCAGCATTTT. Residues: CASSLGRGQPQHF.

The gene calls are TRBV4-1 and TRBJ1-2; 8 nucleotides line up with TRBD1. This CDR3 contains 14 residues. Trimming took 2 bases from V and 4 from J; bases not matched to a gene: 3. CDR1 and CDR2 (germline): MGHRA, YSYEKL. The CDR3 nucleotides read TGCGCCAGCAGCCAACAGGGGGCGACCTATGGCTACACCTTC. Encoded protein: CASSQQGATYGYTF.

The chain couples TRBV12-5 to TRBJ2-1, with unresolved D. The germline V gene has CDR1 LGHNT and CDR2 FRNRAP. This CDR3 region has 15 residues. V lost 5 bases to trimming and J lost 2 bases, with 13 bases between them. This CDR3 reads CASGPAGGTYNEQFF. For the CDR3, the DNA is TGTGCTAGTGGTCCGGCAGGCGGTACCTACAATGAGCAGTTCTTC.

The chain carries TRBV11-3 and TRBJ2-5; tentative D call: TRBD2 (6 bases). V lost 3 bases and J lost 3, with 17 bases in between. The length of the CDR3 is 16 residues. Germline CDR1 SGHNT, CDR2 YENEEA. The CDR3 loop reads CASSLGEDSKKETQYF. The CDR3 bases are TGTGCCAGCAGCTTGGGGGAGGACTCGAAAAAAGAGACCCAGTACTTC.